What follows is one TCR beta chain and its context. What it binds is not known. The sample originates from a study of T cell responses to AZD1222 COVID-19 vaccine. Study-wide findings and caveats: Donors were mostly white British, more females; clonal diversity possibly underestimated. Unmutated regions of variants are reportedly targeted by nearly half of spike-specific TCRs.

Pooling was applied to second doses at about 4 or about 12 weeks. The CDR3 length is 16 residues. From germline, CDR1 is MNHNY and CDR2 SVGAGI (reference sequence). V was shortened by 7 bases and J by 2 bases, with 17 bases between the two germline ends. TCRdb's table, derived via immunoSEQ multiplex PCR, lists solely in-frame clones and lacks some. The sample lists about 110,000 clones, 70% to 90% seen once, with roughly 4.4% in the top ten. The clonotype comes from an adult who received the AZD1222 COVID-19 vaccine. Sequences were derived from peripheral blood, sampled 28 days after the second AZD1222 dose. This chain connects TRBV6-6 to TRBJ2-2, with a tentative D call TRBD1 (6 bases). This CDR3 reads CASKFWAGENTGELFF. CDR3 DNA: TGTGCCAGCAAGTTTTGGGCAGGGGAAAACACCGGGGAGCTGTTTTTT.